The T cell receptor beta chain described here comes from a study of blood T cell repertoires in COVID-19. This table comes from immunoSEQ multiplex PCR, and its TCRdb copy is limited to in-frame clones, with some not included. Counted here are 310,000 or so clones, over 80% occurring once; the ten biggest clones make up about 8.9%. This clone appeared once. J gave up 11 bases and V 3 bases, and 8 bases lay outside the gene matches. This CDR3 has 15 amino acids. CDR1 MNHEY and CDR2 SMNVEV come from the germline V gene (reference sequence). The origin of this receptor is a woman between 18 and 30 years old who had recovered from COVID-19. The chain couples TRBV27 to TRBJ2-6, with 9 bases fitting TRBD1. Sequenced input: PBMCs or T cells enriched from blood (not recorded which). CDR3 amino acids: CASSFAGTGKDVLTF. The CDR3 DNA is TGTGCCAGCAGTTTTGCCGGGACAGGGAAAGACGTCCTGACTTTC.